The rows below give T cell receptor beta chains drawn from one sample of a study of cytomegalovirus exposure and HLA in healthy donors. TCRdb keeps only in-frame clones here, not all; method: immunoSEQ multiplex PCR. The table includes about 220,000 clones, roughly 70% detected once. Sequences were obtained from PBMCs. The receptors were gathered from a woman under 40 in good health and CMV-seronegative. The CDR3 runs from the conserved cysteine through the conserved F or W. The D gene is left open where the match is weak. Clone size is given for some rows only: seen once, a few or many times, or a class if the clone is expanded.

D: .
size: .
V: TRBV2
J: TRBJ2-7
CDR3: CASSGGGALNEQYF
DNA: TGTGCCAGCAGCGGTGGAGGCGCTTTGAACGAGCAGTACTTC

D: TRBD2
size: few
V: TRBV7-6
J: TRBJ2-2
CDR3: CASSLADQSGSGAGELFF
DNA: TGTGCCAGCAGCTTAGCGGATCAGAGCGGGAGTGGTGCCGGGGAGCTGTTTTTT

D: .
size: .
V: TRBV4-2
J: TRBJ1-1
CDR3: CASSQDTINTEAFF
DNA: TGTGCCAGCAGCCAGGACACAATAAACACTGAAGCTTTCTTT

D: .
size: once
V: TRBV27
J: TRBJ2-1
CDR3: CASSLIQGNEQFF
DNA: TGTGCCAGCAGCCTAATACAGGGAAATGAGCAGTTCTTC

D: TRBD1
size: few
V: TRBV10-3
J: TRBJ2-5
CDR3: CAISETGDTTQYF
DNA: TGTGCCATCAGTGAGACAGGGGACACAACCCAGTACTTC

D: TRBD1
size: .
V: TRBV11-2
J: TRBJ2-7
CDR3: CASSFAPDRAYEQYF
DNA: TGTGCCAGCAGCTTCGCGCCAGACAGGGCCTACGAGCAGTACTTC

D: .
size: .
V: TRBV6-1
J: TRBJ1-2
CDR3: CASSPASGPYGYTF
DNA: TGTGCCAGCAGTCCCGCCTCAGGCCCCTATGGCTACACCTTC

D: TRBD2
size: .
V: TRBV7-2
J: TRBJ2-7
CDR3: CASSPLAGGVYEQYF
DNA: TGTGCCAGCAGTCCACTAGCGGGAGGCGTCTACGAGCAGTACTTC

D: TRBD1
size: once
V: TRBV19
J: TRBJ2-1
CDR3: CASSTAGQGGDEQFF
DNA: TGTGCCAGTAGTACTGCGGGACAGGGAGGAGATGAGCAGTTCTTC

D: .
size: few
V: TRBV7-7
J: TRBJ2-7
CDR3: CASSPSIGLDQYF
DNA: TGTGCTAGCAGCCCTAGCATTGGGTTGGATCAGTACTTC

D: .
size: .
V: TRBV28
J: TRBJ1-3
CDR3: CASTPTVNSGNTIYF
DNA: TGTGCCAGCACCCCGACAGTCAACTCTGGAAACACCATATATTTT

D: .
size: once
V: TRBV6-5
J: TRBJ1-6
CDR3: CASSSTGNSYNSPLHF
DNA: TGTGCCAGCAGTTCCACAGGGAACTCCTATAATTCACCCCTCCACTTT

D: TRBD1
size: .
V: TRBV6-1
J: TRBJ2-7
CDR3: CASSQTGTGGFEQYF
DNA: TGTGCCAGCAGCCAGACCGGGACAGGGGGCTTCGAGCAGTACTTC

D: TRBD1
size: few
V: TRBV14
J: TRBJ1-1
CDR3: CASSQEARGQGAFF
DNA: TGTGCCAGCAGCCAAGAGGCTAGGGGGCAAGGAGCTTTCTTT

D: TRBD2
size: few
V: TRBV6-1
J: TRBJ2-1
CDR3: CASSEGGGTDEQFF
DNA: TGTGCCAGCAGTGAAGGCGGGGGGACCGATGAGCAGTTCTTC

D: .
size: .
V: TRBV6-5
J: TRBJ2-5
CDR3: CASRPKRQETQYF
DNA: TGTGCCAGCCGTCCGAAGCGGCAAGAGACCCAGTACTTC

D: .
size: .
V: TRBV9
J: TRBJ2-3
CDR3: CASSVVGFNTDTQYF
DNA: TGTGCCAGCAGCGTAGTCGGGTTTAACACAGATACGCAGTATTTT

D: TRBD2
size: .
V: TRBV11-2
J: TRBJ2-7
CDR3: CASSLGGLAGVGDF
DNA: TGTGCCAGCAGCTTAGGTGGACTAGCGGGAGTCGGAGACTTC

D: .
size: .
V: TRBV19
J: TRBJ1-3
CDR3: CASKAQVSGNTIYF
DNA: TGTGCCAGTAAGGCGCAGGTCTCTGGAAACACCATATATTTT

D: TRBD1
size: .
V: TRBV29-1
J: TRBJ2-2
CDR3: CSAEGGNTGELFF
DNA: TGCAGCGCAGAAGGGGGCAACACCGGGGAGCTGTTTTTT

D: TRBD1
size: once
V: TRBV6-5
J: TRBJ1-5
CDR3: CASSGPGGRQPQHF
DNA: TGTGCCAGCAGTGGTCCAGGGGGCCGACAGCCCCAGCATTTT

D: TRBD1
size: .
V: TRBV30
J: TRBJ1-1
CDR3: CASTGTGNTEAFF
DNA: TGTGCCTCGACCGGGACAGGGAACACTGAAGCTTTCTTT

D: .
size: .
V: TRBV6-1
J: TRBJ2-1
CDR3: CASSEGELTNEQFF
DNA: TGTGCCAGCAGTGAAGGAGAACTAACGAATGAGCAGTTCTTC

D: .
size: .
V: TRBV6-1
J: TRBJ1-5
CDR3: CASRGELYQPQHF
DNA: TGTGCCAGCAGGGGAGAGCTCTATCAGCCCCAGCATTTT

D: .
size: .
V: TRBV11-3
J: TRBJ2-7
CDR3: CASSLDTYEQYF
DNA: TGTGCCAGCAGCTTAGACACCTACGAGCAGTACTTC

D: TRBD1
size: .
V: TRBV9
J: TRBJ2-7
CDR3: CASSARDSVYEQYF
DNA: TGTGCCAGCAGCGCCCGGGACAGCGTCTACGAGCAGTACTTC

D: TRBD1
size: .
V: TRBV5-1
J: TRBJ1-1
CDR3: CASSLQGAGNTEAFF
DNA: TGCGCCAGCAGCTTGCAGGGGGCAGGTAACACTGAAGCTTTCTTT

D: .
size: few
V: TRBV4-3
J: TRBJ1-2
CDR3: CASSQDGGADYGYTF
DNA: TGCGCCAGCAGCCAAGATGGGGGGGCAGACTATGGCTACACCTTC

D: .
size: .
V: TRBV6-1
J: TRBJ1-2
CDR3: CASSQQGFDRYTF
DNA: TGTGCCAGCAGTCAACAGGGATTCGATCGCTACACCTTC

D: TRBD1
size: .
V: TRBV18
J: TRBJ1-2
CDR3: CASSASGTGENYGYTF
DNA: TGTGCCAGCTCAGCTTCCGGGACAGGGGAAAACTATGGCTACACCTTC

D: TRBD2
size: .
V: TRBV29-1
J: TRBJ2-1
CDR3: CSVSGTMEIAREQFF
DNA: TGCAGCGTGTCCGGGACTATGGAGATCGCTCGGGAGCAGTTCTTC

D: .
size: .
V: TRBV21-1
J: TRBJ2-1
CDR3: CASSNLGGLAGGPPYNEQFF
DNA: TGTGCCAGCAGCAACCTAGGTGGACTAGCGGGGGGGCCCCCCTACAATGAGCAGTTCTTC

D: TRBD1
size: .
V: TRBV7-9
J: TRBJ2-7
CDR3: CASSLRQGAYEQYF
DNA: TGTGCCAGCAGCTTGAGGCAGGGGGCCTACGAGCAGTACTTC

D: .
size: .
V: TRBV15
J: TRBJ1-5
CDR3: CATSRDGGVDQPQHF
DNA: TGTGCCACCAGCAGAGATGGAGGGGTGGATCAGCCCCAGCATTTT

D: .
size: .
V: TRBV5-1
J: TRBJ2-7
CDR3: CASHGGTEPYEQYF
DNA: TGCGCCAGTCATGGGGGGACAGAGCCCTACGAGCAGTACTTC

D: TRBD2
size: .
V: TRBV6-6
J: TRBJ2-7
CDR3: CASSAASGGPHYEQYF
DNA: TGTGCCAGCAGTGCGGCTAGCGGGGGCCCACACTACGAGCAGTACTTC

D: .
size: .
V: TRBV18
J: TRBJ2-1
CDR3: CASSSRGDEQFF
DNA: TGTGCCAGCTCATCCCGGGGAGATGAGCAGTTCTTC

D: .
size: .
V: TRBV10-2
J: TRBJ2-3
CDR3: CASSEYRVTDTQYF
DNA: TGCGCCAGCAGTGAATACAGGGTTACAGATACGCAGTATTTT

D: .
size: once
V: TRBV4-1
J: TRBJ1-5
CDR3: CASSQGGGRSQPQHF
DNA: TGCGCCAGCAGCCAAGGAGGGGGTCGGAGTCAGCCCCAGCATTTT

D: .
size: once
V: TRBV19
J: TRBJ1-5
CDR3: CASSLTGYSNQPQHF
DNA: TGTGCCAGTAGTTTGACGGGATATAGCAATCAGCCCCAGCATTTT

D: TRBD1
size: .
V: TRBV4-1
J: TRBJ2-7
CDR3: CASSLSQGQGYEQYF
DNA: TGCGCCAGCAGCCTTAGTCAGGGACAGGGCTACGAGCAGTACTTC

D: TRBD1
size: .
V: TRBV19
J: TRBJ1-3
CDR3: CASSILTGENTIYF
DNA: TGTGCCAGTAGCATCCTGACAGGGGAAAACACCATATATTTT

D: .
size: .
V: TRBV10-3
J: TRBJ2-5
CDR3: CATGEMTETQYF
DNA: TGTGCCACCGGAGAAATGACGGAGACCCAGTACTTC

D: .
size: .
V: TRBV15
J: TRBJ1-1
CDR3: CATSTLNTEAFF
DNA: TGTGCCACCAGCACTCTGAACACTGAAGCTTTCTTT

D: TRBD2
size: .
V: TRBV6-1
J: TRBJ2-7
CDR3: CASSEVFTSGSTYEQYF
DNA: TGTGCCAGCAGTGAAGTTTTTACTAGCGGGAGCACCTACGAGCAGTACTTC

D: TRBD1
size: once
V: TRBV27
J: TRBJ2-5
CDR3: CASSYSGTGVGVKTQYF
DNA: TGTGCCAGCAGTTACTCCGGGACAGGGGTGGGGGTAAAGACCCAGTACTTC

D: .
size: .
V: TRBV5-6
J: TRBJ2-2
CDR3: CASSSLGLDGSGELFF
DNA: TGTGCCAGCAGCTCTCTGGGGCTAGATGGCTCCGGGGAGCTGTTTTTT

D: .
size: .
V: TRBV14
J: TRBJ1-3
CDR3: CASSHPSDTIYF
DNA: TGTGCCAGCAGCCATCCTTCGGACACCATATATTTT

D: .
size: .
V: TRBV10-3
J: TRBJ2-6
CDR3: CAIESRNGSSGANVLTF
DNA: TGTGCCATCGAGTCCAGGAACGGGAGCTCTGGGGCCAACGTCCTGACTTTC

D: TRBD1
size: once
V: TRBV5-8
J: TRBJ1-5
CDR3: CASSIGTGGTHF
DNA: TGTGCCAGCAGCATAGGGACAGGTGGAACGCATTTT

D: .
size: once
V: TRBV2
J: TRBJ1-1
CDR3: CASSLMAASTEAFF
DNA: TGTGCCAGCAGTTTGATGGCAGCTAGCACTGAAGCTTTCTTT

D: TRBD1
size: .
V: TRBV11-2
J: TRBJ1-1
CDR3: CASSTRPADRASEAFF
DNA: TGTGCCAGCAGCACGCGGCCGGCCGACAGGGCCTCTGAAGCTTTCTTT